The 18 T cell receptor beta chains below were found in one sample sequenced in a study of CD8 T cells in Susac syndrome (dated by TCRdb to about 2019). Library method: the immunoSEQ multiplex PCR assay. RNA was extracted using the RNeasy kit, and roughly 0.45 to 1 ug of the RNA was reverse transcribed with random hexamers. TCRdb took the public reads, trimmed them with fastp at Q25, ran MiXCR for clone calling and kept in-frame beta chains. Rows matching on CDR3 protein sequence are summarized as one entry with the most common DNA and genes. Present in this sample are approximately 160,000 distinct CDR3 sequences, roughly 94% of which were seen just once. Clones ranked in the top ten supply more than 0.07% of the sample. Sequencing was done on a sample of CD4+ T cells from PBMCs. The receptors were sampled from a human donor in good health.

The CDR3 here is CASSPKGDSYNSPLHF. The DNA for the CDR3 is TGTGCCAGCTCACCAAAGGGGGACTCCTATAATTCACCCCTCCACTTT. The chain combines TRBV18 with TRBJ1-6, with a tentative D call TRBD1 (6 bases). Germline assignment: CDR1 KGHSH and CDR2 LQKENI. The CDR3 is 16 residues long. Trimming stripped 2 bases from V and 0 bases from J, with 8 bases between.

The sample holds one count of this clonotype. The rearrangement joins TRBV28 to TRBJ2-3; 8 bases align to TRBD1. V lost 8 bases, J lost 4 bases, and 11 bases stayed unmatched. Germline V gives CDR1 MDHEN, CDR2 SYDVKM. The CDR3 is 15 residues long. This CDR3 is CASPPAGRGPDTQYF. Here the CDR3 DNA reads TGTGCCAGCCCCCCAGCGGGCAGGGGGCCAGATACGCAGTATTTT.

This clonotype has only a few counts. This chain uses TRBV4-1 with TRBJ1-3, with a weak D call TRBD1 (6 bases). Trimming pared 6 bases from V and 0 bases from J, leaving 18 bases between. The V gene's germline CDR1 is MGHRA and CDR2 YSYEKL. This CDR3 comprises 17 residues. The CDR3: CASRDLRGGNSGNTIYF. For the CDR3, the DNA is TGCGCCAGCAGGGACCTGAGGGGGGGAAACTCTGGAAACACCATATATTTT.

In DNA, the CDR3 is TGTGCCAGCAGCGAGGGAGGGGGTCGGACCCAGCATTTT. Translating gives CASSEGGGRTQHF. The rearrangement links TRBV7-9 to TRBJ1-5; weak D call: TRBD1 (6 bases). Trimming shortened V by 5 bases and J by 11 bases, and 16 bases separated the two germline ends. Germline CDR1 and CDR2: SEHNR and FQNEAQ (reference sequence). The length of the CDR3 is 13 residues.

This clonotype was counted only a few times. The gene calls are TRBV4-1 and TRBJ2-7; 7 bases line up with TRBD2. CDR1 is MGHRA and CDR2 is YSYEKL in the germline V gene. The CDR3 loop spans 15 amino acids. V was pared by 2 bases and J by 3 bases, with 7 bases of the junction left unmatched. In DNA form, the CDR3 reads TGCGCCAGCAGCCAAATAGCGGGCGCCGTCTACGAGCAGTACTTC. This codes for CASSQIAGAVYEQYF.

The chain has TRBV9 and TRBJ2-1, with D perhaps matching TRBD2 (5 bases). The CDR3 contains 12 residues. The germline V gene encodes CDR1 SGDLS and CDR2 YYNGEE. Trimming took off 5 bases at V and 10 bases at J, with 13 bases between the two ends. The CDR3 reads CASSDDYLEQFF. The DNA for the CDR3 is TGTGCCAGCAGTGATGACTACTTGGAGCAGTTCTTC. Based on the CDR3 plus reference TRBV9 and TRBJ2-1, the full variable domain is DSGVTQTPKHLITATGQRVTLRCSPRSGDLSVYWYQQSLDQGLQFLIQYYNGEERAKGNILERFSAQQFPDLHSELNLSSLELGDSALYFCASSDDYLEQFFGPGTRLTVL.

The chain carries TRBV20-1 and TRBJ2-1; 10 bases align to TRBD2. V shed 2 bases, J shed 4 bases, and the junction held 8 bases outside the gene matches. The CDR3 runs 16 residues. In germline, CDR1 is DFQATT, CDR2 SNEGSKA (reference sequence). The CDR3 loop is CSARTSGVARYNEQFF. The CDR3 DNA follows: TGCAGTGCTAGAACTAGCGGGGTGGCCCGGTACAATGAGCAGTTCTTC.

The V gene is TRBV20-1, the J gene TRBJ1-5; 7 bases match TRBD1. CDR3 length: 15 residues. Germline lookup yields CDR1 DFQATT and CDR2 SNEGSKA (reference sequence). V lost 3 bases and J lost 1; bases outside the gene matches: 6. Here the CDR3 DNA reads TGCAGTGCTAGCACAGGGGACCTAAGCAATCAGCCCCAGCATTTT. This sequence encodes CSASTGDLSNQPQHF.

The chain uses TRBV6-2 or TRBV6-3 and TRBJ2-2; perhaps TRBD2 as D (5 bases). The V and J ends lost 6 bases and 6 bases respectively, with 14 bases between them. This CDR3 comprises 14 residues. Per germline, CDR1 MNHEY and CDR2 SVGEGT. CDR3 nucleotide sequence: TGTGCCAGCAGCCCCGGGTGGGGAGCCGGGGAGCTGTTTTTT. Translating gives CASSPGWGAGELFF.

The chain couples TRBV4-1 to TRBJ1-5, with TRBD1 matching 8 bases. With V trimmed by 3 bases and J by 5 bases, 6 bases remained unmatched. Per germline, CDR1 MGHRA and CDR2 YSYEKL. The CDR3 has 15 residues. CDR3 protein: CASSHGQGVHQPQHF. The CDR3 nucleotides are TGCGCCAGCAGCCACGGACAGGGTGTCCATCAGCCCCAGCATTTT.

The chain joins TRBV27 to TRBJ2-1, with D unresolved. Germline V gene data show CDR1 as MNHEY and CDR2 as SMNVEV (reference sequence). Trimming took 2 bases from V and 3 from J, leaving 11 bases between them. CDR3 length equals 15 residues. The CDR3 DNA reads TGTGCCAGCAGTTTAGGACCACCGAACTACAATGAGCAGTTCTTC. Amino acids: CASSLGPPNYNEQFF.

The chain has TRBV5-1 and TRBJ2-7; 7 bases match TRBD2. The CDR3 extends over 16 amino acids. J lost 3 bases, V lost 0 bases, and 9 bases had no gene match. Per the germline V gene, CDR1 is SGHRS and CDR2 is YFSETQ. DNA for the CDR3: TGCGCCAGCAGCTTGGAAGCTAGCGGAGCCTACTACGAGCAGTACTTC. This codes for CASSLEASGAYYEQYF.

This clonotype was detected a few times. This rearrangement joins TRBV11-2 to TRBJ1-5, with 7 bases identical to TRBD1. Germline assignment: CDR1 SGHAT and CDR2 FQNNGV. The CDR3 covers 13 residues. The ends lost 5 bases at V and 5 bases at J; junction bases unmatched: 3. The CDR3 nucleotides read TGTGCCAGCAGCCGCGACAGGGATCAGCCCCAGCATTTT. Translating it yields CASSRDRDQPQHF.

The chain carries TRBV5-1 and TRBJ2-1; 7 nucleotides line up with TRBD2. Germline trimming cut 4 bases from V and 8 bases from J; bases unmatched to any gene: 6. This CDR3 has 13 residues. The germline CDR1 and CDR2 sequences are SGHRS and YFSETQ. This CDR3 reads CASSPGRADEQFF. The CDR3 bases are TGCGCCAGCAGCCCGGGGAGGGCAGATGAGCAGTTCTTC.

The rearrangement uses TRBV23-1 and TRBJ2-3; TRBD1 matches at 7 bases. TRBV23-1 is an ORF, with its function uncertain. The CDR3 extends over 15 amino acids. Trimming took 7 bases from V and 2 from J; bases not matched to a gene: 9. CDR3: CASTRHRGFTDTQYF. DNA of the CDR3: TGCGCCAGCACTCGTCACAGGGGCTTCACAGATACGCAGTATTTT.

CDR3 amino acids: CASSQDLGRGGYNEQFF. The DNA of the CDR3 is TGTGCCAGCAGCCAAGATCTTGGTCGGGGTGGCTACAATGAGCAGTTCTTC. The rearrangement joins TRBV3-1 to TRBJ2-1; D might be TRBD2 (5 bases). Germline V gene sequence: CDR1 LGHDT, CDR2 YNNKEL (reference sequence). The V end lost 0 bases, the J end lost 3 bases, and 15 bases lay between the germline ends. The CDR3 spans 17 residues.

The chain couples TRBV4-1 to TRBJ2-1; D assignment may be TRBD1 or TRBD2 (6 bases each). Germline CDR1 MGHRA, CDR2 YSYEKL. Trimming removed 1 base at V and 4 bases at J, with 11 bases between. The CDR3 consists of 15 residues. CDR3 residues: CASSQGRGAYNEQFF. For the CDR3, the DNA is TGCGCCAGCAGCCAAGGGAGGGGGGCTTACAATGAGCAGTTCTTC.

The V call is TRBV15, the J call TRBJ2-7, with 8 bases identical to TRBD1. The trim removed 3 bases at V and 4 bases at J, leaving 8 bases unmatched. Germline assignment: CDR1 LNHNV and CDR2 YYDKDF (reference sequence). CDR3 length: 15 amino acids. The CDR3 nucleotides read TGTGCCACCAGCAGGGGACAGGCCTCTTCATACGAGCAGTACTTC. Its protein is CATSRGQASSYEQYF.